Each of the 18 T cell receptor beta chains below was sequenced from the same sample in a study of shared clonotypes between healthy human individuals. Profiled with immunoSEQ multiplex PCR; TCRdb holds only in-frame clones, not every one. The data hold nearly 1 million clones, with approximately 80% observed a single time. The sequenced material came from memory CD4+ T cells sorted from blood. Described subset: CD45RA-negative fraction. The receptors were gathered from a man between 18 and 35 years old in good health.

As DNA, the CDR3 is TGTGCCAGCAGCCGACAGGTGTCAACTAGCACAGATACGCAGTATTTT. This encodes CASSRQVSTSTDTQYF. V usage is TRBV5-4 and J usage is TRBJ2-3; D is possibly TRBD1 (6 bases). Germline CDR1 and CDR2: SGHNT and YYREEE (reference sequence). Trimming removed 4 bases from V and 0 bases from J, with 15 bases in between. The CDR3 consists of 16 residues. Looking up the rest from reference TRBV5-4 and TRBJ2-3 gives the full variable domain: ETGVTQSPTHLIKTRGQQVTLRCSSQSGHNTVSWYQQALGQGPQFIFQYYREEENGRGNFPPRFSGLQFPNYSSELNVNALELDDSALYLCASSRQVSTSTDTQYFGPGTRLTVL.

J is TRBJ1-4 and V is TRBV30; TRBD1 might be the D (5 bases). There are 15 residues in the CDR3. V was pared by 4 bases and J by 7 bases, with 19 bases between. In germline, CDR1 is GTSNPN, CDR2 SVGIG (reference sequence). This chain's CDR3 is CAWNPGHGSSEKLFF. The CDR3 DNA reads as TGTGCCTGGAACCCCGGACACGGGAGTAGTGAAAAACTGTTTTTT.

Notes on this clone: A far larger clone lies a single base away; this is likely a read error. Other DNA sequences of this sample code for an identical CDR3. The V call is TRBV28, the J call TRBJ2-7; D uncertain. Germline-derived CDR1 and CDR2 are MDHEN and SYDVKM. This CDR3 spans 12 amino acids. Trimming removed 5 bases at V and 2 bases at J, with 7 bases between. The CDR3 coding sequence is TGTGCCAGCAGTCCCTCAGCCTACGAGCAGTACTTC. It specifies CASSPSAYEQYF.

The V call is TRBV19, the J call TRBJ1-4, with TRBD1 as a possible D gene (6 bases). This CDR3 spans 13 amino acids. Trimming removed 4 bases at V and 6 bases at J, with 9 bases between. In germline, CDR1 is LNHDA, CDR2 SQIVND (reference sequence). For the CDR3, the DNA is TGTGCCAGTAGTAAGAACAGGGATGAAAAACTGTTTTTT. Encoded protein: CASSKNRDEKLFF.

The CDR3 DNA sequence: TGCAGTGCCCGGGAGGGGACGGGCTACACCTTC. Its translation is CSAREGTGYTF. The chain has TRBV20-1 and TRBJ1-2; D possibly corresponds to TRBD1 (5 bases). Trimming removed 6 bases from V and 8 bases from J, with 13 bases in between. Germline V gene sequence: CDR1 DFQATT, CDR2 SNEGSKA (reference sequence). This CDR3 is 11 amino acids long.

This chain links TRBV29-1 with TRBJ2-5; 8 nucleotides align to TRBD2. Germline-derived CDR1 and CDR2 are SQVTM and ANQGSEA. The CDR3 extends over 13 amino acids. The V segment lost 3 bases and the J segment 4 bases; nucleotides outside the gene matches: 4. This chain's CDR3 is CSVDAGGGETQYF. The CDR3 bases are TGCAGCGTTGACGCGGGAGGAGGAGAGACCCAGTACTTC.

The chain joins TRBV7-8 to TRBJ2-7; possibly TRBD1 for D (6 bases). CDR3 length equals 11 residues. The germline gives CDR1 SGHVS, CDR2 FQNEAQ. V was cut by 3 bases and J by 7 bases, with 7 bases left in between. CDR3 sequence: CASSLDREQYF. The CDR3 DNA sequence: TGTGCCAGCAGCTTGGACAGAGAGCAGTACTTC.

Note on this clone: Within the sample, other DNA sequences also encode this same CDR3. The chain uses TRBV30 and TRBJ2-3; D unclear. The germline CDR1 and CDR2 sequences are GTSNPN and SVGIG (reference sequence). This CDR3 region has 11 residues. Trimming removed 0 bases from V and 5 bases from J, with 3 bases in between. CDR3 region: CAWSVGDTQYF. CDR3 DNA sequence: TGTGCCTGGAGTGTGGGAGATACGCAGTATTTT.

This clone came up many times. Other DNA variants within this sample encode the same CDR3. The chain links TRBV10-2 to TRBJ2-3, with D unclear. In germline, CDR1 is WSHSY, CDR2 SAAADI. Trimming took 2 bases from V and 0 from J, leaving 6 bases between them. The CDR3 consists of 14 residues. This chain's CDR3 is CASSEGGSTDTQYF. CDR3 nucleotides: TGCGCCAGCAGTGAGGGTGGTAGCACAGATACGCAGTATTTT.

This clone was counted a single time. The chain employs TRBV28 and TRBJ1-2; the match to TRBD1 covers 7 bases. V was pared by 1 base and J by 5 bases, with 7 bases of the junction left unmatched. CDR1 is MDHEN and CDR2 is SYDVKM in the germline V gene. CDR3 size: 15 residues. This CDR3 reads CASSLFVAGGYGYTF. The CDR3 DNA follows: TGTGCCAGCAGTTTATTTGTGGCAGGGGGGTATGGCTACACCTTC.

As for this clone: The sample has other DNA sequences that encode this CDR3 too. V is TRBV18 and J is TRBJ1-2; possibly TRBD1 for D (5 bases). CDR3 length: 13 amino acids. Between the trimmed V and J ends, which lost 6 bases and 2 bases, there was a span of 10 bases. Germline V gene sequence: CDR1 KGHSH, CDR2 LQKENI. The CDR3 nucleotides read TGTGCCAGCTCTCCTGACAGAAACTATGGCTACACCTTC. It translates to CASSPDRNYGYTF.

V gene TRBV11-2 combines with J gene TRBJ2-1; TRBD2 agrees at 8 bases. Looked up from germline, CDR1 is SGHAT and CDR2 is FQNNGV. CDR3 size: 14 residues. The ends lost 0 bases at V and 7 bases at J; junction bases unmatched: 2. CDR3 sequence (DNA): TGTGCCAGCAGCTTAGACGGGGGGGCTAATGAGCAGTTCTTC. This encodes CASSLDGGANEQFF.

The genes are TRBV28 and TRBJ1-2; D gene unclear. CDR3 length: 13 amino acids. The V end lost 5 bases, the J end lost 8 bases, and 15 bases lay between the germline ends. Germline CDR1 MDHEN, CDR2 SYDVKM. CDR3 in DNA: TGTGCCAGCAGTGCCAGGCAGGCGAGGGGCTACACCTTC. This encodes CASSARQARGYTF.

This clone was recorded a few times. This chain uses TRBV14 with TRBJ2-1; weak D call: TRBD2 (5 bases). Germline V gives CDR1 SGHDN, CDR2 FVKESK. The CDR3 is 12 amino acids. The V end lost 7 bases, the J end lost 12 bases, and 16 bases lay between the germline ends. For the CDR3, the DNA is TGTGCCAGCACCTATCCGGCGGGTTGGCAGTTCTTC. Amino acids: CASTYPAGWQFF.

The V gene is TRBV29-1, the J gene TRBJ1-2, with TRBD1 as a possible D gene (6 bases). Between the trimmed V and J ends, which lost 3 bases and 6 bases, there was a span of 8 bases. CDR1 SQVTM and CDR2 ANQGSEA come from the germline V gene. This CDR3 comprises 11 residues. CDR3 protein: CSVEDSNGYTF. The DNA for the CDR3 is TGCAGCGTTGAGGACAGTAATGGCTACACCTTC.

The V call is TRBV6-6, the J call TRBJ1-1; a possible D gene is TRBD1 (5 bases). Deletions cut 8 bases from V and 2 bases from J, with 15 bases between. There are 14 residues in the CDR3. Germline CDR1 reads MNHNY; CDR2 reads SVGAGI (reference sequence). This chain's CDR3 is CASLPVGPNTEAFF. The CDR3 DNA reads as TGTGCCAGCCTTCCGGTGGGACCTAACACTGAAGCTTTCTTT.

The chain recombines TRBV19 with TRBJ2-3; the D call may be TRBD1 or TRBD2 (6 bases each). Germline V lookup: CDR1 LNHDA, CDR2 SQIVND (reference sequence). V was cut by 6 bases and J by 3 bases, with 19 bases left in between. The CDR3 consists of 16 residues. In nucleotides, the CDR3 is TGTGCCAGTAGAGAGCCGGGACACCGGGGGACAGATACGCAGTATTTT. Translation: CASREPGHRGTDTQYF. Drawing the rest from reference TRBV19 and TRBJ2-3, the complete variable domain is DGGITQSPKYLFRKEGQNVTLSCEQNLNHDAMYWYRQDPGQGLRLIYYSQIVNDFQKGDIAEGYSVSREKKESFPLTVTSAQKNPTAFYLCASREPGHRGTDTQYFGPGTRLTVL.

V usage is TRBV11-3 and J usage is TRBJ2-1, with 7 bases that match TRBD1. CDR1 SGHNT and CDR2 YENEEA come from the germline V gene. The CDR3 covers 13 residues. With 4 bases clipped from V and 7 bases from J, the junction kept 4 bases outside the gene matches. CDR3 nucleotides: TGTGCCAGCAGCTCGGGACAGAGAAATGAGCAGTTCTTC. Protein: CASSSGQRNEQFF.